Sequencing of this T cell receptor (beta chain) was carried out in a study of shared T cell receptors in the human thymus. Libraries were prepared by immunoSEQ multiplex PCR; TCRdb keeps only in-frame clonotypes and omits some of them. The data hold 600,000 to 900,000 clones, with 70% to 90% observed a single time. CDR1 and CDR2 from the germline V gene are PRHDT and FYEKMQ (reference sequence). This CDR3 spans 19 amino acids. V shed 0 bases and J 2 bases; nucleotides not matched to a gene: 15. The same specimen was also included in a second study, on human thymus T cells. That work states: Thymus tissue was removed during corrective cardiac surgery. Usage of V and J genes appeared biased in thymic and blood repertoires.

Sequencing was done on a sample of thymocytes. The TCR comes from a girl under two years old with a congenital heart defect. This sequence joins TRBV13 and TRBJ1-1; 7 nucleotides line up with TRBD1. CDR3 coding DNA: TGTGCCAGCAGCTTAGGAAGGGTAGGGGGCTCCGGAGACAACACTGAAGCTTTCTTT. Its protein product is CASSLGRVGGSGDNTEAFF.